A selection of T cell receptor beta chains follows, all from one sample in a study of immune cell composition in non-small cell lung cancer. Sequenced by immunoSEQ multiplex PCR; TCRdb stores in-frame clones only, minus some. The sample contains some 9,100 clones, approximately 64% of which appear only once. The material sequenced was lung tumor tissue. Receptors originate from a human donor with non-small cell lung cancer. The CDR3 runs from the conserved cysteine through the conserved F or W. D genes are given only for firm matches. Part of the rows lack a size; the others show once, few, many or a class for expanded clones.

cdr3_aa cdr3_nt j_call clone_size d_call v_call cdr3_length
CSVQPDQETQYF TGCAGCGTTCAACCCGATCAAGAGACCCAGTACTTC TRBJ2-5 NA NA TRBV29-1 12
CASGLRGYTF TGTGCCAGCGGTTTGCGTGGCTACACCTTC TRBJ1-2 once NA TRBV6-6 10
CAWNRGAGGGNTIYF TGTGCCTGGAACCGGGGTGCAGGGGGTGGAAACACCATATATTTT TRBJ1-3 NA TRBD1 TRBV30 15
CASSLRRGDEQYF TGCGCCAGCAGCTTGCGTAGGGGGGACGAGCAGTACTTC TRBJ2-7 NA NA TRBV5-1 13
CASSRGANTEAFF TGTGCCAGCAGTCGAGGGGCGAACACTGAAGCTTTCTTT TRBJ1-1 NA NA TRBV6-1 13
CASSQIVPITLSGGYTF TGCGCCAGCAGCCAAATCGTTCCGATTACTCTTTCGGGTGGCTACACCTTC TRBJ1-2 NA NA TRBV4-1 17
CASSSRQTEAFF TGTGCCAGCAGTTCCAGACAGACTGAAGCTTTCTTT TRBJ1-1 once NA TRBV6-5 12
CASSSSGTGFTNEQFF TGTGCCAGCAGCTCGTCCGGGACAGGTTTCACCAATGAGCAGTTCTTC TRBJ2-1 NA TRBD1 TRBV7-9 16
CASSLIRAGGSEQYF TGTGCCAGCAGTCTGATCCGCGCGGGGGGCAGCGAGCAGTACTTC TRBJ2-7 NA TRBD2 TRBV5-5 15
CASSLGGYGNQPQHF TGTGCCAGCAGTTTAGGGGGCTATGGCAATCAGCCCCAGCATTTT TRBJ1-5 NA TRBD1 TRBV6-5 15